This T cell receptor (beta chain) was captured in a study of tissue T cells after allogeneic stem cell transplantation. Sequencing was performed with immunoSEQ multiplex PCR; in TCRdb, only in-frame clones are kept and a portion is missing. The table shows 9,000 to 10,000 clones, with around three fifths occurring only once. V lost 6 bases and J lost 7; bases outside the gene matches: 8. The CDR3 extends over 14 amino acids. Germline V gene data show CDR1 as MGHDK and CDR2 as SYGVNS. The sequencing here drew on tissue from the jejunum, taken at autopsy. The V call is TRBV25-1, the J call TRBJ1-1; 10 bases map to TRBD1. The source is a woman aged 18 to 55 with breast cancer. CDR3 coding DNA: TGTGCCAGCAGGGGGGACAGGGGCGTTGTTGAAGCTTTCTTT. Its protein product is CASRGDRGVVEAFF.